This record covers a single TCR beta chain. A single count supports this clone. The specificity of this receptor is unknown. Per-base quality was not reported, and no clone a single base away is much larger than it. This entry belongs to a study of blood T cell repertoires in COVID-19 (dated by TCRdb to the early 2020s). Concerning the study at large: Samples covering the acute and convalescent phases of COVID-19 were provided by collaborators in the United States, Italy and Spain. The material from the prospective study consisted of cDNA or gDNA derived from T cells, B-cell-depleted T cells, or PBMCs. The dataset comprised deeply sampled blood TCRbeta repertoires from subjects exposed to, actively infected with, or recovered from COVID-19. The repertoires were released in a freely available public database intended as a resource for research on the immune response to SARS-CoV-2. A de-identified subject ID, COVID-19 status, age in years and sex were almost always included in the sample metadata. The samples were drawn from the first 160 participants of the ongoing ImmuneRACE study and from 950 to 1,500 subjects provided by 6 global collaborators. Where HLA class I and class II types were available, the types were taken from metadata supplied by the sample provider, not from assay-based typing.

What the research found in general, with its limitations: Clinical and demographic metadata were provided uncurated, with the amount varying by source and participant.

In the prospective study, participants were roughly 18 to 89 years old, resided in approximately 25 geographic areas of the United States, and were enrolled through a virtual design. In the prospective study, cohorts were assigned on the basis of participant-reported clinical history obtained from a screening survey and a study questionnaire. In the prospective study, mobile phlebotomists collected whole blood, serum and a nasopharyngeal or oropharyngeal swab from each participant. Additional blood draws and questionnaires over a 2-month period could optionally be provided by prospective study participants. Blood samples from the prospective study were shipped frozen or at room temperature prior to DNA extraction. As encoded in the germline V gene (reference sequence), CDR1 is SGHNT while CDR2 is YYREEE. The CDR3 sequence holds 15 residues, the cysteine and phenylalanine included. Only the CDR3 part of the read is kept: 45 bases, read in frame from the first base. V drops 0 bases and J drops 2 bases, leaving 9 bases in between.

TCRbeta CDR3 regions were amplified from genomic DNA by means of the immunoSEQ Assay, a bias-controlled multiplex PCR. Per the authors' processing: The number of nucleated cells in each sample was estimated from the amplification of reference gene primers within the assay. To quantify the absolute abundance of each unique TCRbeta CDR3 rearrangement, sequence reads were collapsed and filtered. For each sample, productive Simpson clonality was calculated by taking the square root of Simpson's diversity index across productive rearrangements. TCRdb retrieved this table from immuneACCESS and kept in-frame rearrangements only. Not all clones are present; in checked studies, unresolved V genes account for under half, and no reason is known for the remainder. V, J and clone size derive from that table, while D and trimming were established from the DNA sequence. The table for this sample lists around 160,000 clones; 88% of them were counted only once. The top ten constitute 1.2% of the sample.

The clonotype was recovered from a woman under 40 with acute COVID-19. The chain links TRBV5-4 with TRBJ2-1; no D gene is confidently identified. Material: PBMCs or T cells enriched from blood (not recorded which). CDR3 reads: CASSLDSGTYNEQFF. The DNA sequence is as follows: TGTGCCAGCAGCTTGGACTCCGGTACCTACAATGAGCAGTTCTTC.